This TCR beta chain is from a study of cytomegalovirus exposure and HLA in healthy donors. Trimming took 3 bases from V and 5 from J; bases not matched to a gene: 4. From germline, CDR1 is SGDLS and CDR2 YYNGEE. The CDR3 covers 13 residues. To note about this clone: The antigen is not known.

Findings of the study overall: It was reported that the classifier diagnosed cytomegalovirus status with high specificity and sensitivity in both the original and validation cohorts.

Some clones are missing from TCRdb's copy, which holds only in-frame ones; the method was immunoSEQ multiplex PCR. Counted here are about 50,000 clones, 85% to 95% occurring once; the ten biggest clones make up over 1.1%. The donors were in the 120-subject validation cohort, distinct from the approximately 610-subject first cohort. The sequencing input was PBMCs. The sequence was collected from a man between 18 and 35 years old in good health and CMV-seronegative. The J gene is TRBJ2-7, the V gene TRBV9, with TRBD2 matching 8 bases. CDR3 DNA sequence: TGTGCCAGCAGCGGCGGGACTAGTAACGAGCAGTACTTC. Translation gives CASSGGTSNEQYF.